The 20 T cell receptor beta chains reported below all come from one sample, sequenced in a study of cytomegalovirus exposure and HLA in healthy donors. The PCR employed 60 Vbeta primers together with 13 Jbeta primers. Here immunoSEQ multiplex PCR was the method, and the copy in TCRdb shows in-frame clones only, minus some. The sample holds about 200,000 clones. The sequencing input was PBMCs. All receptors derive from a boy aged 5 to 17 in good health and CMV-seronegative.

This chain joins TRBV4-3 and TRBJ2-6; D possibly corresponds to TRBD2 (5 bases). Per germline, CDR1 LGHNA and CDR2 YSLEER. Between the trimmed V and J ends, which lost 1 base and 0 bases, there was a span of 7 bases. The CDR3 is 16 amino acids. CDR3 in DNA: TGCGCCAGCAGCCAAGTGGGAGCCTCTGGGGCCAACGTCCTGACTTTC. This codes for CASSQVGASGANVLTF.

This sequence joins TRBV2 and TRBJ2-3; possible D gene TRBD2, 7 bases. The CDR3 runs to 15 residues. Looked up from germline, CDR1 is SNHLY and CDR2 is FYNNEI. The V end was cut by 4 bases, the J end by 4 bases, with 15 bases between. As DNA, the CDR3 is TGTGCCAGCAGTGGGCGGGGGCCGTTGCCAGATACGCAGTATTTT. This encodes CASSGRGPLPDTQYF.

This chain connects TRBV5-4 to TRBJ2-5, with D perhaps matching TRBD1 (7 bases). The CDR3 is 17 amino acids. Trimming shortened V by 0 bases and J by 0 bases, and 15 bases separated the two germline ends. CDR1 is SGHNT, CDR2 YYREEE, per germline (reference sequence). The CDR3 protein is CASSLGVGGQYQETQYF. The CDR3 region has the DNA TGTGCCAGCAGCTTGGGTGTCGGGGGACAGTACCAAGAGACCCAGTACTTC.

The rearrangement links TRBV9 to TRBJ1-2; D is unresolved. The CDR3 loop spans 14 amino acids. Germline V gene sequence: CDR1 SGDLS, CDR2 YYNGEE. V lost 0 bases and J lost 3, with 9 bases in between. CDR3 residues: CASSVAWADYGYTF. Written as DNA, the CDR3 is TGTGCCAGCAGCGTAGCTTGGGCAGACTATGGCTACACCTTC.

The V and J genes are TRBV2 and TRBJ2-7, with 7 bases aligning to TRBD1. Germline CDR1 reads SNHLY; CDR2 reads FYNNEI. With 7 bases clipped from V and 2 bases from J, the junction kept 8 bases outside the gene matches. The CDR3 consists of 14 residues. The CDR3 region has the DNA TGTGCCAGCACGAGTCAGGGGGTTCCCTACGAGCAGTACTTC. It specifies CASTSQGVPYEQYF.

The chain combines TRBV7-3 with TRBJ1-5; D is uncertain. The CDR3 has 16 amino acids. Germline CDR1 reads SGHTA; CDR2 reads FQGTGA. Trimming cost V 1 base and J 6 bases, with 16 bases left between them. For the CDR3, the DNA is TGTGCCAGCAGCTTAATCGGTCCGGTTTGCCCTCAGCCCCAGCATTTT. Translating gives CASSLIGPVCPQPQHF.

V usage is TRBV5-5 and J usage is TRBJ1-2, with a tentative D call TRBD1 (5 bases). The CDR3 totals 14 residues. V was clipped by 4 bases and J by 8 bases, with 18 bases between them. CDR1 and CDR2 from the germline V gene are SGHKS and YYEKEE (reference sequence). Here the CDR3 DNA reads TGTGCCAGCAGCCCCGACAGCAAACCCCAAGGCTACACCTTC. Residues: CASSPDSKPQGYTF.

The genes are TRBV10-2 and TRBJ1-1, with TRBD1 as a possible D gene (6 bases). Germline V CDR1 and CDR2: WSHSY, SAAADI. This CDR3 region has 14 residues. Trimming took off 6 bases at V and 0 bases at J, with 11 bases between the two ends. The CDR3 DNA follows: TGCGCCAGCAGCGACAGGTTCATGAACACTGAAGCTTTCTTT. Translating gives CASSDRFMNTEAFF.

V usage is TRBV6-5 and J usage is TRBJ1-2; a weak D match, TRBD1 (5 bases). The CDR3 is 14 amino acids. Germline loops: CDR1 MNHEY, CDR2 SVGAGI. V was shortened by 7 bases and J by 7 bases, with 19 bases between the two germline ends. The CDR3 sequence is CASTTTTGGGGYTF. Written as DNA, the CDR3 is TGTGCCAGCACTACTACCACGGGGGGAGGTGGCTACACCTTC.

The chain employs TRBV7-9 and TRBJ2-7, with TRBD1 matching over 9 bases. The trim removed 5 bases at V and 3 bases at J, leaving 8 bases unmatched. Per the germline V gene, CDR1 is SEHNR and CDR2 is FQNEAQ (reference sequence). The CDR3 extends over 15 amino acids. The CDR3 nucleotides read TGTGCCAGCAGCCCCGGACAGGGGAGAAACTACGAGCAGTACTTC. Protein product: CASSPGQGRNYEQYF.

The chain carries TRBV28 and TRBJ1-2; no reliable D call. Germline loops: CDR1 MDHEN, CDR2 SYDVKM. This CDR3 contains 12 residues. Trimming cost V 3 bases and J 6 bases, with 8 bases left between them. CDR3 nucleotides: TGTGCCAGCAGTTTGGGCAGTAATGGCTACACCTTC. Residues: CASSLGSNGYTF.

This sequence joins TRBV4-1 and TRBJ2-7; TRBD2 aligns across 15 bases. The V segment lost 3 bases and the J segment 2 bases; nucleotides outside the gene matches: 5. The CDR3 runs 17 residues. Germline V lookup: CDR1 MGHRA, CDR2 YSYEKL. CDR3 in DNA: TGCGCCAGCAGCCAGGGGACTAGCGGGGGGCTAGCCTACGAGCAGTACTTC. Residues: CASSQGTSGGLAYEQYF.

Concerning this clone itself: The junction departs from germline at one end; a sequencing error may be responsible. The chain couples TRBV7-7 to TRBJ2-3; maybe TRBD1 (6 bases). The germline gives CDR1 SSHAT, CDR2 FNYEAQ (reference sequence). The CDR3 covers 13 residues. The CDR3 sequence is CASSPLRQEPQYF. The CDR3 DNA is TGTGCTAGCAGTCCCCTACGACAGGAACCGCAGTATTTT.

The J gene is TRBJ2-7, the V gene TRBV6-1; weak D call: TRBD2 (5 bases). This CDR3 contains 14 residues. Germline CDR1 and CDR2: MNHNS and SASEGT. V was trimmed by 6 bases and J by 3 bases, leaving 15 bases between them. Here the CDR3 DNA reads TGTGCCAGCAGCACGGAGCGGAGAAGCTACGAGCAGTACTTC. Translating it yields CASSTERRSYEQYF.

The chain uses TRBV4-1 and TRBJ2-7; D is possibly TRBD1 (5 bases). This CDR3 spans 14 amino acids. Germline V gene lookup returns CDR1 MGHRA and CDR2 YSYEKL. V was trimmed by 1 base and J by 3 bases, leaving 10 bases between them. The CDR3 region has the DNA TGCGCCAGCAGCCAAGCGCCCAGGGACTACGAGCAGTACTTC. Residues: CASSQAPRDYEQYF.

The chain has TRBV19 and TRBJ1-2; D perhaps matches TRBD1 (5 bases). The V and J ends lost 1 base and 6 bases respectively, with 12 bases between them. CDR3 length: 14 amino acids. Germline V gene data show CDR1 as LNHDA and CDR2 as SQIVND (reference sequence). CDR3 in amino acids: CASSIGGGADGYTF. Here the CDR3 DNA reads TGTGCCAGTAGTATAGGTGGAGGGGCTGATGGCTACACCTTC.

The V call is TRBV2, the J call TRBJ2-7; D is perhaps TRBD2 (6 bases). CDR1 SNHLY and CDR2 FYNNEI come from the germline V gene. Trimming pared 10 bases from V and 4 bases from J, leaving 14 bases between. The CDR3 consists of 12 residues. The CDR3 region is CAKGWREYEQYF. The CDR3 DNA reads as TGTGCCAAGGGGTGGAGGGAATACGAGCAGTACTTC.

The rearrangement joins TRBV27 to TRBJ2-3, with TRBD2 as a possible D gene (6 bases). The germline V gene has CDR1 MNHEY and CDR2 SMNVEV (reference sequence). The V end lost 6 bases, the J end lost 2 bases, and 18 bases lay between the germline ends. The CDR3 runs 16 residues. The CDR3 sequence: CASSPLRGFHTDTQYF. The CDR3 nucleotides read TGTGCCAGCAGCCCACTCCGGGGGTTCCACACAGATACGCAGTATTTT.

The V gene is TRBV7-6, the J gene TRBJ2-5; 7 nucleotides align to TRBD2. There are 17 residues in the CDR3. V lost 5 bases and J lost 0; bases outside the gene matches: 12. Germline assignment: CDR1 SGHVS and CDR2 FNYEAQ. Written as DNA, the CDR3 is TGTGCCAGCAGCGAGTCCGGGACTACCATATACCAAGAGACCCAGTACTTC. It specifies CASSESGTTIYQETQYF.

As DNA, the CDR3 is TGTGCCAGCAGTTACTCCTATCGGGCGGGGCTGGACCAGTACTTC. Protein sequence: CASSYSYRAGLDQYF. The J gene is TRBJ2-5, the V gene TRBV6-5; D is perhaps TRBD2 (6 bases). The CDR3 runs to 15 residues. Germline CDR1 reads MNHEY; CDR2 reads SVGAGI. The V and J ends lost 0 bases and 10 bases respectively, with 18 bases between them.